These 17 T cell receptor beta chains share one sample of origin, sequenced in a study of T-cell reconstitution after alpha-beta-depleted transplantation in children. Molecular barcoding with unique molecular identifiers was used for the TCRbeta library. MiXCR, applied by TCRdb to the PCR reads, yields one record per CDR3 protein. This sample has about 240,000 distinct CDR3 sequences, with under 30% found just once. The sequences come from PBMCs, collected before TCRalphabeta/CD19-depleted stem cell transplant. The receptors were gathered from a girl aged 2-9 years with Fanconi anemia, due to receive a stem cell transplant.

This clonotype was recorded many times. The rearrangement uses TRBV20-1 and TRBJ2-3, with TRBD1 identical over 8 bases. The CDR3 contains 16 residues. The V segment lost 1 base and the J segment 4 bases; nucleotides outside the gene matches: 10. CDR1 and CDR2 from the germline V gene are DFQATT and SNEGSKA (reference sequence). The CDR3 loop reads CSARGGSRGRPDTQYF. The CDR3 DNA reads as TGCAGTGCTAGAGGAGGGTCCAGGGGGCGGCCAGATACGCAGTATTTT.

The chain employs TRBV20-1 and TRBJ2-1; TRBD1 might be the D (6 bases). Germline CDR1 DFQATT, CDR2 SNEGSKA (reference sequence). This CDR3 spans 12 amino acids. V was pared by 2 bases and J by 9 bases, with 11 bases between. CDR3 sequence (DNA): TGCAGTGCTAGATCCGACAGGAGTGAGCAGTTCTTC. This sequence encodes CSARSDRSEQFF.

Ten or more counts support this clonotype. The chain is built from TRBV7-2 and TRBJ1-1, with 7 positions matching TRBD1. Trimming removed 5 bases from V and 4 bases from J; junction bases left unmatched: 16. Germline CDR1 is SGHTA and CDR2 is FQGNSA. The CDR3 has 17 amino acids. CDR3 protein: CASSTSTGRFSSTEAFF. CDR3 coding DNA: TGTGCCAGCAGCACGTCGACAGGGCGATTTTCGAGCACTGAAGCTTTCTTT.

This chain links TRBV20-1 with TRBJ2-5; 9 bases fit TRBD2. The CDR3 totals 13 residues. Looked up from germline, CDR1 is DFQATT and CDR2 is SNEGSKA (reference sequence). J gave up 4 bases and V 1 base, and 1 base lay outside the gene matches. The CDR3 reads CSARVSGGETQYF. For the CDR3, the DNA is TGCAGTGCTAGAGTTAGCGGGGGAGAGACCCAGTACTTC.

The chain recombines TRBV29-1 with TRBJ2-2, with 12 bases lining up with TRBD2. Germline CDR1 and CDR2: SQVTM and ANQGSEA. The CDR3 has 13 residues. V shed 8 bases, J shed 6 bases, and the junction held 4 bases outside the gene matches. In nucleotides, the CDR3 is TGCAGCAGCAGACTAGCGGGAGCCGGGGAGCTGTTTTTT. This translates into CSSRLAGAGELFF.

This chain links TRBV27 with TRBJ2-2; D possibly corresponds to TRBD2 (6 bases). The CDR3 covers 15 residues. Germline values: CDR1 MNHEY, CDR2 SMNVEV (reference sequence). V lost 4 bases and J 4 bases, leaving 13 bases between the germline ends. CDR3 DNA sequence: TGTGCCAGCAGTTCAGTGACTAGGGGCACCGGGGAGCTGTTTTTT. It codes for CASSSVTRGTGELFF.

This clonotype was seen a few times. The gene calls are TRBV20-1 and TRBJ2-7; no reliable D call. The V gene lost 5 bases and the J gene lost 4 bases, with 9 bases spanning the gap. Germline loops: CDR1 DFQATT, CDR2 SNEGSKA (reference sequence). The CDR3 is 11 residues long. As DNA, the CDR3 is TGCAGTGCTGCGGTAGAGTACGAGCAGTACTTC. It encodes CSAAVEYEQYF.

This clonotype is categorized as medium-sized. This sequence joins TRBV29-1 and TRBJ2-7; TRBD1 matches at 10 bases. V lost 5 bases to trimming and J lost 2 bases; unmatched junction nucleotides: 6. CDR3 length: 14 residues. In germline, CDR1 is SQVTM, CDR2 ANQGSEA. CDR3 in amino acids: CSVYSGTGAYEQYF. As DNA, the CDR3 is TGCAGCGTTTACTCCGGGACAGGGGCCTACGAGCAGTACTTC.

The V gene is TRBV30, the J gene TRBJ2-1; maybe TRBD2 (5 bases). Germline V gives CDR1 GTSNPN, CDR2 SVGIG (reference sequence). Between the trimmed V and J ends, which lost 4 bases and 6 bases, there was a span of 13 bases. The CDR3 runs 13 residues. The CDR3 protein is CAWNRRGSNEQFF. CDR3 DNA: TGTGCCTGGAACCGTCGAGGGAGCAATGAGCAGTTCTTC.

The chain is built from TRBV28 and TRBJ2-3, with 9 bases lining up with TRBD2. Germline V gene sequence: CDR1 MDHEN, CDR2 SYDVKM. This CDR3 is 18 amino acids long. V lost 1 base to trimming and J lost 0 bases; unmatched junction nucleotides: 8. As DNA, the CDR3 is TGTGCCAGCAGTTTATTACTAGCGGGTATATCTAGCACAGATACGCAGTATTTT. It specifies CASSLLLAGISSTDTQYF. Full variable domain (rest looked up from reference TRBV28 and TRBJ2-3): DVKVTQSSRYLVKRTGEKVFLECVQDMDHENMFWYRQDPGLGLRLIYFSYDVKMKEKGDIPEGYSVSREKKERFSLILESASTNQTSMYLCASSLLLAGISSTDTQYFGPGTRLTVL.

This clonotype has only one observation. The rearrangement joins TRBV18 to TRBJ2-6, with 9 bases aligning to TRBD1. V shed 1 base, J shed 3 bases, and the junction held 1 base outside the gene matches. Germline assignment: CDR1 KGHSH and CDR2 LQKENI. The CDR3 runs to 16 residues. The CDR3 spells CASSPRDRVGANVLTF. The DNA for the CDR3 is TGTGCCAGCTCACCACGGGACAGGGTTGGGGCCAACGTCCTGACTTTC.

The V gene is TRBV20-1, the J gene TRBJ1-1; weak D call: TRBD1 (5 bases). The CDR3 sequence is 12 residues long. Germline V gene lookup returns CDR1 DFQATT and CDR2 SNEGSKA (reference sequence). Trimming took off 5 bases at V and 8 bases at J, with 15 bases between the two ends. CDR3 amino acids: CSARPGTPEAFF. CDR3 DNA sequence: TGCAGTGCTCGTCCCGGGACTCCAGAAGCTTTCTTT.

This clonotype was seen repeatedly, ten times or more. The chain is built from TRBV10-3 and TRBJ2-3; 7 nucleotides line up with TRBD1. Unmatched junction bases numbered 6, after V lost 0 bases and J lost 6 bases. This CDR3 comprises 15 residues. Germline V CDR1 and CDR2: ENHRY, SYGVKD. CDR3 DNA: TGTGCCATCAGTGAGTCGACAGGGATCGGGGATACGCAGTATTTT. This sequence encodes CAISESTGIGDTQYF.

The sample holds many counts of this clonotype. The chain recombines TRBV12-3 or TRBV12-4 with TRBJ2-1, with 13 bases that match TRBD2. There are 15 residues in the CDR3. V lost 5 bases, J lost 7 bases, and 5 bases stayed unmatched. CDR3 protein: CASSRGLAGVNEQFF. Written as DNA, the CDR3 is TGTGCCAGCAGTCGAGGACTAGCGGGAGTAAATGAGCAGTTCTTC.

The rearrangement uses TRBV29-1 and TRBJ2-1; D is unresolved. With 0 bases removed from V and 0 bases from J, the gap between germline ends came to 15 bases. Germline CDR1 SQVTM, CDR2 ANQGSEA. This CDR3 has 17 amino acids. Here the CDR3 DNA reads TGCAGCGTTGAAGAAGGAGTTCTGGAAAGCTCCTACAATGAGCAGTTCTTC. It is translated as CSVEEGVLESSYNEQFF.

In this sample, this clonotype turned up many times. The V call is TRBV29-1, the J call TRBJ1-2; possible D gene TRBD1, 6 bases. This CDR3 is 13 amino acids long. V was shortened by 7 bases and J by 2 bases, with 14 bases between the two germline ends. CDR1 and CDR2 from the germline V gene are SQVTM and ANQGSEA. CDR3 bases: TGCAGCGGGTTTTCGGACAGCAACTATGGCTACACCTTC. Translated, it gives CSGFSDSNYGYTF.

This clonotype has only a few counts. J is TRBJ2-3 and V is TRBV25-1, with a weak D call TRBD2 (5 bases). CDR1 is MGHDK, CDR2 SYGVNS, per germline. The V end was cut by 9 bases, the J end by 1 base, with 14 bases between. There are 14 residues in the CDR3. As DNA, the CDR3 is TGTGCCAGTGGTGCAACTAGGCGCACAGATACGCAGTATTTT. Amino acids: CASGATRRTDTQYF.